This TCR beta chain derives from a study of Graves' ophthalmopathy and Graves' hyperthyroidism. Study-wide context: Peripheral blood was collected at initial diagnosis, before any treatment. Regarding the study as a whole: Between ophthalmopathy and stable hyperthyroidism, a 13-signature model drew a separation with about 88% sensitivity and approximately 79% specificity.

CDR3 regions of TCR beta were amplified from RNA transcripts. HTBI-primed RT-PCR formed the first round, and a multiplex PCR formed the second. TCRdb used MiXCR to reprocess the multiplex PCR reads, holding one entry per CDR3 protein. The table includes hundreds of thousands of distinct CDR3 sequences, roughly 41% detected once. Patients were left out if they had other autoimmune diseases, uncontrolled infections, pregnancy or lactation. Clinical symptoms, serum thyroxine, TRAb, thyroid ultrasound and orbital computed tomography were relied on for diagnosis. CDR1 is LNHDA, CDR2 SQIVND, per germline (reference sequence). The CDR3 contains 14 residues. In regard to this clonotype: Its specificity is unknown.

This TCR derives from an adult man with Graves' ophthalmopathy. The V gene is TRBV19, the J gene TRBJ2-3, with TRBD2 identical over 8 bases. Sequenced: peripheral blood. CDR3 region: CVQRTGGLSGAQYF. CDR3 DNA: TGTGTCCAGCGGACGGGAGGGCTGTCTGGTGCGCAGTATTTT.